The present TCR beta chain was sequenced within a study of T-cell memory formation after mild COVID-19 (dated by TCRdb to about 2021). Looking at the study overall: TCR sequence clusters from the two donors were found to be largely donor specific. Longitudinal TCRalpha and TCRbeta repertoire sequencing tracked T-cell clones expanding and contracting after mild COVID-19 in a couple of donors. Two young, previously healthy adult volunteers made up the cohort, one male and one female.

For this clonotype: Its antigen remains unidentified. Base qualities are not at hand, and no much larger clone is one base apart.

The paper's findings and limits, for the study overall: Contracting CD4+ clones turned up mainly in the CM and EM memory subsets, whereas EMRA was where CD8+ clones were enriched. Some responding clones were detected in pre-infection memory, which suggested that pre-existing cross-reactive memory T cells had joined the SARS-CoV-2 response. The study covered only a couple of mild cases, and larger cohorts including severe cases with pre-infection samples were considered necessary. Balanced CD4/CD8 phenotypes were observed for clones contracting from day 15 to 85, whereas a bias towards CD4+ was observed for a second wave of clones expanding from day 15 to 37. SARS-CoV-2 specificity of the second-wave clones peaking on day 37 was not confirmed.

Ficoll-Paque density gradient centrifugation was the method used to isolate PBMCs. For sequencing, an Illumina NovaSeq 6000 was employed. TCRalpha and TCRbeta cDNA libraries were built by 5'RACE with constant-segment primers, adding sample barcodes and unique molecular identifiers. Trizol reagent was used to extract RNA from every sample. Library amplification was performed in two PCR steps, and a second sample barcode and Illumina TruSeq adapters were introduced in the second step. Sequencing of libraries was performed on an Illumina NovaSeq with 2 x 150 bp paired-end reads. The study's processing was this. Reads were demultiplexed and collapsed into UMI-guided consensus sequences with migec v1.2.7. Using mixcr v2.1.11, UMI consensuses were aligned to TRA and TRB V and J templates and then assembled into clonotypes. A clonotype was counted as expanded or contracted only when both edgeR and NoisET called the clonotype significant, with the noise models trained on biological replicates. For edgeR calls, a false discovery rate-adjusted p below 0.01 and a log2 fold-change threshold of 1 were applied. As an exploratory analysis of dynamics, max-normalized trajectories of the 1000 most abundant clonotypes were examined by PCA with hierarchical clustering. The CD4 or CD8 phenotype of responding clones was assigned using the separately sequenced CD4+ and CD8+ repertoires. TCRdb took the public reads, trimmed them with fastp at Q25, ran MiXCR for clone calling and kept in-frame beta chains. Rows with one shared CDR3 protein collapse into an entry with the most common genes and DNA. The V and J calls were not made by the authors but by TCRdb's processing. The sample data list approximately 340,000 distinct CDR3 sequences, and roughly 15% of these were observed just once. About a fifth of the sample rests with the top ten.

V trim: 0 bases; J trim: 4 bases; unmatched bases: 6. There are 16 amino acids in the CDR3, from cysteine to phenylalanine inclusive. Of all the DNA, just the CDR3 is kept, 48 bases in frame from base 1. Per the germline V gene, LGHNA is the CDR1 and YSLEER is the CDR2. The receptor's source is a man younger than 30 who had mild COVID-19 (a few samples of this study predate the infection). The sample titles of this study are shuffled in the database, so cell type and time point are left out; the donor was told from shared clones. Rearrangement joined TRBV4-3 to TRBJ2-3; 8 bases in the junction line up with TRBD2. Sequencing was performed on PBMCs or a T cell subset sorted from them (not recorded which). This receptor carries the CDR3 CASSQDTGGLSDTQYF. The sequence in DNA is TGCGCCAGCAGCCAAGATACGGGGGGGCTTTCAGATACGCAGTATTTT.